The 5 T cell receptor beta chains reported below all come from one sample, sequenced in a study of human versus mouse CDR3 diversity and MHC coevolution. Sequenced by immunoSEQ multiplex PCR; TCRdb stores in-frame clones only, minus some. The data contain 60,000 or so clones, roughly 93% of them singletons. Source material: naive CD4+ T cells from blood. Documented subset: CD45RO-negative CD62L-positive naive CD4 T cells. The receptors stem from a person between 60 and 69 years old in good health.

This clone occurred once. The chain employs TRBV6-6 and TRBJ1-4; D gene uncertain. Trimming shortened V by 2 bases and J by 9 bases, and 13 bases separated the two germline ends. Germline loops: CDR1 MNHNY, CDR2 SVGAGI (reference sequence). CDR3 length: 14 residues. CDR3 in amino acids: CASSYDTRYKKLFF. The CDR3 DNA reads TGTGCCAGCAGTTACGACACGAGATACAAAAAACTGTTTTTT.

The chain combines TRBV7-3 with TRBJ1-1, with D uncertain. V dropped 2 bases and J dropped 3 bases, with 7 bases sitting between them. The length of the CDR3 is 13 residues. Germline values: CDR1 SGHTA, CDR2 FQGTGA. The CDR3 nucleotides read TGTGCCAGCAGCTTAGTTCGGGACACTGAAGCTTTCTTT. Translating it yields CASSLVRDTEAFF. The whole variable domain, filled in from reference TRBV7-3 and TRBJ1-1, reads GAGVSQTPSNKVTEKGKYVELRCDPISGHTALYWYRQSLGQGPEFLIYFQGTGAADDSGLPNDRFFAVRPEGSVSTLKIQRTERGDSAVYLCASSLVRDTEAFFGQGTRLTVV.

The chain uses TRBV25-1 and TRBJ2-1; 9 positions agree with TRBD1. Trimming removed 6 bases from V and 4 bases from J; junction bases left unmatched: 7. This CDR3 has 15 amino acids. Germline-derived CDR1 and CDR2 are MGHDK and SYGVNS. CDR3 in amino acids: CASRRTGDGYNEQFF. CDR3 nucleotides: TGTGCCAGCAGGAGGACAGGGGACGGTTACAATGAGCAGTTCTTC.

V gene TRBV5-1 combines with J gene TRBJ1-1; no clear D. Deletions cut 0 bases from V and 1 base from J, with 7 bases between. The CDR3 runs to 14 residues. The germline V gene encodes CDR1 SGHRS and CDR2 YFSETQ. The CDR3 is CASSLAPQNTEAFF. DNA for the CDR3: TGCGCCAGCAGCTTGGCCCCACAGAACACTGAAGCTTTCTTT.

The J gene is TRBJ2-7, the V gene TRBV18, with a tentative D call TRBD2 (6 bases). Germline V gene data show CDR1 as KGHSH and CDR2 as LQKENI. This CDR3 contains 13 residues. Between the trimmed V and J ends, which lost 3 bases and 3 bases, there was a span of 9 bases. CDR3 region: CASSPGLNYEQYF. DNA for the CDR3: TGTGCCAGCTCACCCGGACTAAACTACGAGCAGTACTTC.